This TCR beta chain was identified in a study of T cell repertoires in cytomegalovirus infection. Overall study: Public TCR beta signatures indicated both CMV infection and matching HLA type.

Regarding the study as a whole: People with CMV and the relevant HLA were identified by cumulative public TCR beta family frequency. Dominating the ex vivo response were HLA-C-restricted CMV-specific TCR beta clonotypes.

In its sample, this clonotype was seen once. The antigen remains unidentified. TCRdb reanalysed the reads using MiXCR and keeps one entry per CDR3 protein. The profile shows more than 650,000 distinct CDR3 sequences, less than 40% of them singletons. The CDR3 runs 18 residues. V lost 4 bases to trimming and J lost 1 base, with 18 bases between them. From germline, CDR1 is KGHDR and CDR2 SFDVKD. The sample consisted of PBMCs. The receptor was isolated from a human donor in good health (CMV status not recorded). Some clones in this sample may be carry-over from other donors' samples. This sequence joins TRBV24-1 and TRBJ2-2, with D perhaps given as TRBD1 or TRBD2 (5 bases each). Written as DNA, the CDR3 is TGTGCCACCAGTGAACCGATACGGGACCGATTGAACACCGGGGAGCTGTTTTTT. Protein sequence: CATSEPIRDRLNTGELFF.